The 5 T cell receptor beta chains in this list originate from one sample, sequenced in a study of T cells in Graves' hyperthyroidism and ophthalmopathy. Template material for amplifying TCR beta CDR3 regions consisted of RNA transcripts. HTBI primers were the set used in a first-round RT-PCR of the TCR CDR3. TCRdb independently ran MiXCR on the multiplex PCR reads; one entry per CDR3 protein. The sample lists roughly 350,000 distinct CDR3 sequences, roughly 15% occurring once. The sample was blood. The source of these receptors is a woman aged 40 to 49 with Graves' ophthalmopathy.

This chain joins TRBV6-1 and TRBJ1-2, with D perhaps matching TRBD1 (5 bases). V was pared by 5 bases and J by 6 bases, with 25 bases between. The germline CDR1 and CDR2 sequences are MNHNS and SASEGT. This CDR3 spans 17 amino acids. CDR3 nucleotides: TGTGCCAGCAGTAGACAGATAACGGACATCGCCTCGGATGGCTACACCTTC. It codes for CASSRQITDIASDGYTF.

This clonotype was recorded a few times. The rearrangement links TRBV30 to TRBJ2-7, with a tentative D call TRBD2 (5 bases). The CDR3 covers 14 residues. Trimming stripped 2 bases from V and 3 bases from J, with 14 bases between. Germline V gene sequence: CDR1 GTSNPN, CDR2 SVGIG (reference sequence). The CDR3 nucleotides are TGTGCCTGGAGTCACCGAGCGGCAGGCTACGAGCAGTACTTC. This encodes CAWSHRAAGYEQYF.

A few counts support this clonotype. The J gene is TRBJ2-1, the V gene TRBV10-3; D is possibly TRBD1 (5 bases). The V end lost 4 bases, the J end lost 6 bases, and 7 bases lay between the germline ends. Germline V lookup: CDR1 ENHRY, CDR2 SYGVKD. This CDR3 has 12 amino acids. The CDR3 DNA reads TGTGCCATCAGTGTCGACAGCAATGAGCAGTTCTTC. Translating gives CAISVDSNEQFF.

This CDR3 is CSARVPDGREGRNQFF. The CDR3 DNA sequence: TGCAGTGCTAGAGTACCGGATGGGCGGGAGGGTAGAAACCAGTTCTTC. This chain joins TRBV20-1 and TRBJ2-1, with 9 bases lining up with TRBD2. Trimming took 1 base from V and 13 from J; bases not matched to a gene: 17. Germline CDR1 and CDR2: DFQATT and SNEGSKA (reference sequence). There are 16 residues in the CDR3.

Of note for this clonotype: This could be a read error, since a much larger clone is one nucleotide away. This chain links TRBV2 with TRBJ2-1; 8 nucleotides line up with TRBD2. This CDR3 spans 15 amino acids. Germline values: CDR1 SNHLY, CDR2 FYNNEI. The CDR3 spells CASSPTGAGGNGQFF. CDR3 coding DNA: TGTGCCAGCAGCCCTACCGGGGCGGGGGGAAATGGGCAGTTCTTC.